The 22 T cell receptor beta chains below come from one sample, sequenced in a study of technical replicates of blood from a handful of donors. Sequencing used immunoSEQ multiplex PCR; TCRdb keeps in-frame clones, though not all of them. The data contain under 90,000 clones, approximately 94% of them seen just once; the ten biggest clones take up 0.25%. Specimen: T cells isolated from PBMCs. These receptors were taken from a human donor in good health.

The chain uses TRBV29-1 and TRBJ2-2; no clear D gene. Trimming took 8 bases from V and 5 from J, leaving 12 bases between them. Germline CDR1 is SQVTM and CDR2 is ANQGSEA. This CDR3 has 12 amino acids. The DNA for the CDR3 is TGCAGCTTTCCACTCCGAACCGGGGAGCTGTTTTTT. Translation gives CSFPLRTGELFF.

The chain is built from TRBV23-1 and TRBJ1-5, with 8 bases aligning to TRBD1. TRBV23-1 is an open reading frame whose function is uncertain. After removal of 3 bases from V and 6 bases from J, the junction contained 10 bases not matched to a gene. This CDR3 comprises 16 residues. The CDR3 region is CASSHPGGGLAQPQHF. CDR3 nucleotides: TGCGCCAGCAGTCACCCAGGGGGCGGTTTGGCTCAGCCCCAGCATTTT.

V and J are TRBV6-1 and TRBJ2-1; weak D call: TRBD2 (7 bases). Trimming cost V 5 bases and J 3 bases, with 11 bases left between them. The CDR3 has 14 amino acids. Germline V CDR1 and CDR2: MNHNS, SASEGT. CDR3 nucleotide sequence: TGTGCCAGCAGTTGGGGGGGCTTCTACAATGAGCAGTTCTTC. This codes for CASSWGGFYNEQFF.

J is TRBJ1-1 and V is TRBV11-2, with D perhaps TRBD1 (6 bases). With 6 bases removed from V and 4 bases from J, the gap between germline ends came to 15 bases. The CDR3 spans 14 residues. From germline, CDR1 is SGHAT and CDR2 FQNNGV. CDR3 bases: TGTGCCAGCAGGTACAGGGTAGGAGGCACTGAAGCTTTCTTT. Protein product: CASRYRVGGTEAFF.

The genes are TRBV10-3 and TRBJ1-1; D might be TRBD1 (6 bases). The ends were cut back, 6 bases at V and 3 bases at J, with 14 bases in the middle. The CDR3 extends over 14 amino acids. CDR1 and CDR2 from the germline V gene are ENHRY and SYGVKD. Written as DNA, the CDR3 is TGTGCCATCAGGGGGGCGCAAACGGACACTGAAGCTTTCTTT. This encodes CAIRGAQTDTEAFF.

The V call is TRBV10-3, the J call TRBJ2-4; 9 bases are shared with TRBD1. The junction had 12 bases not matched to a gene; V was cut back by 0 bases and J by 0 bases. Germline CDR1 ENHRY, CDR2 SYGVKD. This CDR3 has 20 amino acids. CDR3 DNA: TGTGCCATCAGTGAGTCCATCACGACAGGGGGGGTGGAAGCCAAAAACATTCAGTACTTC. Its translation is CAISESITTGGVEAKNIQYF.

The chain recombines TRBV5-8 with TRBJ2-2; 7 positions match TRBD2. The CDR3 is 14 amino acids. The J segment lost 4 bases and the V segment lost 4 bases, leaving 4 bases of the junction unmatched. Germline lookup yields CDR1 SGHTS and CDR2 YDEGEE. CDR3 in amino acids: CASSTWGGTGELFF. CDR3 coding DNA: TGTGCCAGCAGCACCTGGGGGGGCACCGGGGAGCTGTTTTTT.

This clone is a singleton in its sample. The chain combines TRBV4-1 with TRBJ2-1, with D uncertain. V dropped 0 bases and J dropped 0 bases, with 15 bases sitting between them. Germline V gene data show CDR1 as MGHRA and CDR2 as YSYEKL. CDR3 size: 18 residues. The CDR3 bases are TGCGCCAGCAGCCAAGACCCCCGTGACTTGCCCTCCTACAATGAGCAGTTCTTC. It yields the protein CASSQDPRDLPSYNEQFF.

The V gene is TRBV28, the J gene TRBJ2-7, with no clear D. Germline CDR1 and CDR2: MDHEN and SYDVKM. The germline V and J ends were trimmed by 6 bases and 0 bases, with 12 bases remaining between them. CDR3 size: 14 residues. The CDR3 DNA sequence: TGTGCCAGCAGCCTCAGGTACACCTCCTACGAGCAGTACTTC. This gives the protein CASSLRYTSYEQYF.

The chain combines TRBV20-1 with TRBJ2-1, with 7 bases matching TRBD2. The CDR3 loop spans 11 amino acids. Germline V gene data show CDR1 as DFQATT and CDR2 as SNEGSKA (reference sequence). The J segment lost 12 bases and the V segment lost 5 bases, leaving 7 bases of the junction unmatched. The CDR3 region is CSALGEGGQFF. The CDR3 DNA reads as TGCAGTGCTCTGGGGGAGGGAGGGCAGTTCTTC.

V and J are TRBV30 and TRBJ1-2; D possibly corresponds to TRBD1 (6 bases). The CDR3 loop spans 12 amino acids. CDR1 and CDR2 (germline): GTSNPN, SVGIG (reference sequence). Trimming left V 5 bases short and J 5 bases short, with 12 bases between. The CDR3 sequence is CAWERTAYGYTF. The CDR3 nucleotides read TGTGCCTGGGAAAGGACAGCTTATGGCTACACCTTC.

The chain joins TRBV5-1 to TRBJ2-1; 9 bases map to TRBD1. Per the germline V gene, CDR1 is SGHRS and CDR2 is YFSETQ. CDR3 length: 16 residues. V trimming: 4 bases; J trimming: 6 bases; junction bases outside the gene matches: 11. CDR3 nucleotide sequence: TGCGCCAGCAGCGCCGGACAGGGGAAGATACGCAATGAGCAGTTCTTC. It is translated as CASSAGQGKIRNEQFF.

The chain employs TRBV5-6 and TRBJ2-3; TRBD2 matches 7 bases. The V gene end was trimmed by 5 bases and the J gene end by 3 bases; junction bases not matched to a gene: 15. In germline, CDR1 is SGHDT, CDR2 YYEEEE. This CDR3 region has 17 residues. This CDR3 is CASRLKAGVEGTDTQYF. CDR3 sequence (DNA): TGTGCCAGCAGGCTAAAGGCGGGGGTAGAGGGGACAGATACGCAGTATTTT.

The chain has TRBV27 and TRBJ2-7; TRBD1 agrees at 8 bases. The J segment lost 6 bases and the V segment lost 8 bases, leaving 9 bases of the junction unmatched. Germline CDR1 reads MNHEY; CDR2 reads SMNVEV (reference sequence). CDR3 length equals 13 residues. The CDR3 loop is CASAWTGKGEQYF. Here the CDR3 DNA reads TGTGCCAGCGCCTGGACAGGGAAGGGCGAGCAGTACTTC.

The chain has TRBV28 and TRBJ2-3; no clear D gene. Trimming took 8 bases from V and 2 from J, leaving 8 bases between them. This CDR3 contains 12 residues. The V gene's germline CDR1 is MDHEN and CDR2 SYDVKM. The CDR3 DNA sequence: TGTGCCAGCGACACCTACACAGATACGCAGTATTTT. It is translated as CASDTYTDTQYF. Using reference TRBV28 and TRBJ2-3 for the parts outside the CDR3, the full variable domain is DVKVTQSSRYLVKRTGEKVFLECVQDMDHENMFWYRQDPGLGLRLIYFSYDVKMKEKGDIPEGYSVSREKKERFSLILESASTNQTSMYLCASDTYTDTQYFGPGTRLTVL.

The CDR3 protein is CASSQSEPGLAAYEQYF. The CDR3 coding sequence is TGCGCCAGCAGCCAATCCGAACCGGGACTAGCAGCCTACGAGCAGTACTTC. This rearrangement joins TRBV4-1 to TRBJ2-7; 9 bases are a match to TRBD2. There are 17 residues in the CDR3. The V gene end was trimmed by 2 bases and the J gene end by 2 bases; junction bases not matched to a gene: 10. Germline V CDR1 and CDR2: MGHRA, YSYEKL.

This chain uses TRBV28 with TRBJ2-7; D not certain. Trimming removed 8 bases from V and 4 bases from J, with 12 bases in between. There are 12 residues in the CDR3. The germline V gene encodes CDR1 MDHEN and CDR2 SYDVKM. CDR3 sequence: CASFREVYEQYF. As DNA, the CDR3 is TGTGCCAGCTTTAGAGAGGTTTACGAGCAGTACTTC.

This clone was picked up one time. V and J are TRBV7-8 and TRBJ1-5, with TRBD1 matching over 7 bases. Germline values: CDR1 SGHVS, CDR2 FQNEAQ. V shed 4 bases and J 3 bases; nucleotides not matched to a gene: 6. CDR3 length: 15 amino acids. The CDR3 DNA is TGTGCCAGCAGCTCTCACAGGGGCCTCAATCAGCCCCAGCATTTT. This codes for CASSSHRGLNQPQHF.

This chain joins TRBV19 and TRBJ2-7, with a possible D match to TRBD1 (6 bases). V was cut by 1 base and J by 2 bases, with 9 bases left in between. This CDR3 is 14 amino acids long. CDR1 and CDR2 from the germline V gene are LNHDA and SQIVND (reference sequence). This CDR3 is CASSIVGGPYEQYF. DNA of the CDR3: TGTGCCAGTAGTATAGTAGGGGGACCCTACGAGCAGTACTTC.

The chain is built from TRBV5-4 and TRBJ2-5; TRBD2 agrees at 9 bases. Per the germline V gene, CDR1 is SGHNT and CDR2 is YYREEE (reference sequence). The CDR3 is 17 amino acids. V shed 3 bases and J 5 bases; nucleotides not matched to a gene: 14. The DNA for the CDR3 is TGTGCCAGCAGCTCTAGCGCGCGGGGGGGCCTCGAGGAGACCCAGTACTTC. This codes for CASSSSARGGLEETQYF.

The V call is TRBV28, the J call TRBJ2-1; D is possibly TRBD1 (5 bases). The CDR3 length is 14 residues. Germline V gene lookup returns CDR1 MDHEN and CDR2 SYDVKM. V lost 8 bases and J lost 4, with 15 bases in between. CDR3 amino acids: CASAIISGYNEQFF. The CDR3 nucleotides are TGTGCCAGCGCTATAATATCAGGGTACAATGAGCAGTTCTTC.

CDR3 in amino acids: CASSRGGGPSTDTQYF. The CDR3 DNA reads TGCGCCAGCAGCCGCGGGGGGGGCCCAAGCACAGATACGCAGTATTTT. The chain is built from TRBV5-1 and TRBJ2-3, with 9 bases identical to TRBD2. V was clipped by 4 bases and J by 0 bases; unmatched bases: 6. Germline V gene data show CDR1 as SGHRS and CDR2 as YFSETQ. The CDR3 has 16 amino acids. The full variable domain, rest sourced from reference TRBV5-1 and TRBJ2-3, is KAGVTQTPRYLIKTRGQQVTLSCSPISGHRSVSWYQQTPGQGLQFLFEYFSETQRNKGNFPGRFSGRQFSNSRSEMNVSTLELGDSALYLCASSRGGGPSTDTQYFGPGTRLTVL.